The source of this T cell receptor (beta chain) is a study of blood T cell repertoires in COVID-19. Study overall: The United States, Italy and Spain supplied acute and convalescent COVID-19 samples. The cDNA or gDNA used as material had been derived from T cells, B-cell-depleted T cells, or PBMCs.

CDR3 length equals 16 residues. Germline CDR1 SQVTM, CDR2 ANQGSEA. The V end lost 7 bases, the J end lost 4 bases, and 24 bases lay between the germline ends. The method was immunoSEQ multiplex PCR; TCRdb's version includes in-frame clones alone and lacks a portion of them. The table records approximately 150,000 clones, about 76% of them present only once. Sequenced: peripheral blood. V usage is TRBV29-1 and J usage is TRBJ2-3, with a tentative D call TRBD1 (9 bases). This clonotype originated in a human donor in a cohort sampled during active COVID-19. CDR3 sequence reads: CSATNTGGGGSDTQYF. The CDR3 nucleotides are TGCAGCGCTACGAATACAGGGGGCGGGGGGTCAGATACGCAGTATTTT.